The TCR beta chain described here comes from a study of regulatory T cells in long-lasting Graves disease. Library construction for TCR beta used iRepertoire HTBI primers and Arm-PCR of CDR3 regions. TCRdb recomputed calls from the multiplex PCR reads with MiXCR, one row per CDR3 protein. The repertoire holds about 370,000 distinct CDR3 sequences, roughly 16% seen once, with over 20% in the top ten. This clonotype was observed many times. Its target is not known. Study-level points and caveats: Repertoires from persistent disease leaned toward TRBV28, TRBJ1-2 and TRBJ2-5. Owing to a sample size that was small, accuracy may have been reduced. Newly diagnosed patients had higher TCR diversity than persistent Graves' patients did.

Time point of the sample: newly diagnosed GD, antithyroid drugs for less than 3 months. The TCR library used RNA extracted from PBMCs. Germline values: CDR1 DFQATT, CDR2 SNEGSKA (reference sequence). The CDR3 consists of 11 residues. J lost 8 bases, V lost 6 bases, and 5 bases had no gene match. The V call is TRBV20-1, the J call TRBJ1-2; 8 bases are a match to TRBD1. The TCR was taken from a female donor with Graves disease. Sequences were derived from peripheral blood mononuclear cells (PBMCs), sampled at new diagnosis, from a patient treated with antithyroid drugs. The CDR3 DNA follows: TGCAGTGCCGGGACAGGCCAGGGCTACACCTTC. Encoded protein: CSAGTGQGYTF.